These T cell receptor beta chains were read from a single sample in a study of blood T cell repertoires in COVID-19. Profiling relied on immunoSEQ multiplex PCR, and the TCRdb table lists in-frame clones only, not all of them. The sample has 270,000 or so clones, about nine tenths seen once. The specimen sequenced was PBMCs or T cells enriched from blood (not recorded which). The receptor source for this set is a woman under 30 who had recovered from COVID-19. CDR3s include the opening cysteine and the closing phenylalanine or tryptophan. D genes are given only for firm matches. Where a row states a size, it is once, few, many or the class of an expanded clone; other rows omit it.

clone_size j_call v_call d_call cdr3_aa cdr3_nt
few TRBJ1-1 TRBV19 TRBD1 CASNYFSLGQGMNTEAFF TGTGCCAGTAATTATTTCTCCCTGGGACAGGGGATGAACACTGAAGCTTTCTTT
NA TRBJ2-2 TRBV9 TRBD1 CASSVRPGQGSTGELFF TGTGCCAGCAGCGTTCGACCGGGACAGGGAAGCACCGGGGAGCTGTTTTTT
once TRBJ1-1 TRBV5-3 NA CARSFRGNTEAFF TGTGCCAGAAGTTTCAGGGGGAACACTGAAGCTTTCTTT
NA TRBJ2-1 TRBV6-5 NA CATGQGPTNEQFF TGTGCCACCGGACAAGGTCCCACCAATGAGCAGTTCTTC
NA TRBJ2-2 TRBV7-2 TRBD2 CASSTTSGGARTGELFF TGTGCCAGCAGCACGACTAGCGGGGGGGCGCGTACCGGGGAGCTGTTTTTT
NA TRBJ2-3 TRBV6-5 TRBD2 CASSYLLAGGADTQYF TGTGCCAGCAGTTACTTACTAGCGGGGGGGGCAGATACGCAGTATTTT
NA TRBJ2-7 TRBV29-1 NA CSVDSGYEQYF TGCAGCGTTGATTCGGGGTACGAGCAGTACTTC
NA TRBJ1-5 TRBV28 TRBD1 CASSLRWARGNQPQHF TGTGCCAGCAGTTTGAGGTGGGCCAGGGGGAATCAGCCCCAGCATTTT
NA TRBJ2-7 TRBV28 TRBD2 CASYGLAGSSYEQYF TGTGCCAGCTACGGACTAGCGGGGAGCTCCTACGAGCAGTACTTC
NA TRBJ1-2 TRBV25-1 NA CASSAPGEGDYGYTF TGTGCCAGCAGTGCCCCCGGGGAGGGTGACTATGGCTACACCTTC
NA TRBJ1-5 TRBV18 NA CASSLPGVSGQPQHF TGTGCCAGCTCACTACCCGGGGTGTCAGGCCAGCCCCAGCATTTT
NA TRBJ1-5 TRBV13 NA CASSLGGSNQPQHF TGTGCCAGCAGCTTGGGAGGGAGCAATCAGCCCCAGCATTTT
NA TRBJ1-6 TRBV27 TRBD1 CASSKGANSPLHF TGTGCCAGCAGTAAGGGGGCTAATTCACCCCTCCACTTT
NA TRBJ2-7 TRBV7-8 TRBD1 CASSLRQGEVYEQYF TGTGCCAGCAGCTTAAGACAGGGGGAGGTCTACGAGCAGTACTTC
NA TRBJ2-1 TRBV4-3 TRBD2 CASSQEWAGASGAYNEQFF TGCGCCAGCAGCCAAGAATGGGCGGGGGCTAGCGGGGCATACAATGAGCAGTTCTTC
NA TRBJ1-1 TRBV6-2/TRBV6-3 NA CASSYSWTQTKGNTEAFF TGTGCCAGCAGTTACTCCTGGACACAAACTAAGGGCAACACTGAAGCTTTCTTT
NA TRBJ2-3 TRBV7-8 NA CASSLLVDTQYF TGTGCCAGCAGCTTATTAGTGGATACGCAGTATTTT
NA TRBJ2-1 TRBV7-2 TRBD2 CASSFSGREQFF TGTGCCAGCAGCTTTTCCGGGAGGGAGCAGTTCTTC
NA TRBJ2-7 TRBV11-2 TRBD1 CASSLARDRGSYEQYF TGTGCCAGCAGCTTAGCCCGGGACAGGGGTTCCTACGAGCAGTACTTC
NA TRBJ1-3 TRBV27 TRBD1 CASSLYANSGTGPGNTIYF TGTGCCAGCAGTTTATATGCTAATTCCGGGACAGGGCCTGGAAACACCATATATTTT
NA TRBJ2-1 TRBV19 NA CASSISYEQFF TGTGCCAGTAGTATTTCATATGAGCAGTTCTTC
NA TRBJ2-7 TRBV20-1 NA CSARAQYEQYF TGCAGTGCTAGAGCCCAGTACGAGCAGTACTTC
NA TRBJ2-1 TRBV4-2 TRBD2 CASSQDLASGRKEQFF TGTGCCAGCAGCCAAGATCTGGCTAGCGGGAGGAAGGAGCAGTTCTTC
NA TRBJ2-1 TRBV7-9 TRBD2 CASSFGWEGERSSYNEQFF TGTGCCAGCAGCTTTGGGTGGGAGGGCGAGAGAAGCTCCTACAATGAGCAGTTCTTC
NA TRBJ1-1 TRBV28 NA CASRSQGAKTEAFF TGTGCCAGCAGATCACAGGGTGCTAAGACTGAAGCTTTCTTT
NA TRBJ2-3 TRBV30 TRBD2 CAWSGLAGAIDTQYF TGTGCCTGGAGTGGGCTAGCGGGAGCAATAGATACGCAGTATTTT
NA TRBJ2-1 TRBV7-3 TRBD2 CASSPTGGEQFF TGTGCCAGCAGTCCTACGGGAGGTGAGCAGTTCTTC
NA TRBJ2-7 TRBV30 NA CAWSPLTFYEQYF TGTGCCTGGAGTCCCTTGACATTCTACGAGCAGTACTTC
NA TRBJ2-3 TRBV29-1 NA CSVEAGSDTQYF TGCAGCGTTGAAGCGGGGTCAGATACGCAGTATTTT
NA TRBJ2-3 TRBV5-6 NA CASSPLLHSSTDTQYF TGTGCCAGCAGCCCATTATTACATTCTAGCACAGATACGCAGTATTTT
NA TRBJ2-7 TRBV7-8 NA CASSPPRDFAYEQYF TGTGCCAGCAGCCCACCGAGGGACTTCGCCTACGAGCAGTACTTC
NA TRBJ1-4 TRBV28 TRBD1 CASSLHDRGQLFF TGTGCCAGCAGTTTACATGACAGGGGCCAACTGTTTTTT
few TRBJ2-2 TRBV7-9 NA CASSLQGENTGELFF TGTGCCAGCAGCCTACAGGGTGAGAACACCGGGGAGCTGTTTTTT
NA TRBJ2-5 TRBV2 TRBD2 CASKQERGQETQYF TGTGCCAGCAAGCAGGAGCGGGGCCAAGAGACCCAGTACTTC
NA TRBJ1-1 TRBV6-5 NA CASWGGTEAFF TGTGCCAGCTGGGGGGGCACTGAAGCTTTCTTT
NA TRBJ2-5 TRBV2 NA CASRTQGQETQYF TGTGCCAGCAGGACACAGGGACAAGAGACCCAGTACTTC
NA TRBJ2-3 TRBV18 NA CASSTQIVWGPRPDTQYF TGTGCCAGCTCTACCCAGATCGTTTGGGGGCCCCGTCCAGATACGCAGTATTTT
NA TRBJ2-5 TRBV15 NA CATSERGWKETQYF TGTGCCACCAGCGAAAGGGGTTGGAAAGAGACCCAGTACTTC
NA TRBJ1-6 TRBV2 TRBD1 CASSGLFRDRVGGSPLHF TGTGCCAGCAGTGGGTTATTCCGGGACAGGGTCGGGGGTTCACCCCTCCACTTT
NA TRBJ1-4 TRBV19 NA CASSILSRQGKKLFF TGTGCCAGTAGTATATTAAGCCGCCAGGGGAAGAAACTGTTTTTT
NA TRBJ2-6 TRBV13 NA CASSLNLGLSGANVLTF TGTGCCAGCAGCTTAAATCTGGGGCTATCTGGGGCCAACGTCCTGACTTTC
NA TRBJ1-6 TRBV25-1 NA CASSDRGLWYSPLHF TGTGCCAGCAGTGACCGTGGACTGTGGTATTCACCCCTCCACTTT
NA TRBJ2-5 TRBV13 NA CASSFQGLRGETQYF TGTGCCAGCAGCTTTCAGGGCCTTAGGGGGGAGACCCAGTACTTC
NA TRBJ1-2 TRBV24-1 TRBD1 CATSEVDRDYGYTF TGTGCCACCAGTGAGGTTGACAGGGACTATGGCTACACCTTC
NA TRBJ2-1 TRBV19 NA CASTRLPGLHRPNFYNEQFF TGTGCCAGTACCCGGTTACCGGGACTCCATCGCCCAAATTTCTACAATGAGCAGTTCTTC
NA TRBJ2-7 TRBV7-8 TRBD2 CASSLGRTSEWEQYF TGTGCCAGCAGCTTAGGGAGGACTAGCGAGTGGGAGCAGTACTTC